These 5 T cell receptor beta chains were sequenced from one sample in a study of cytomegalovirus exposure and HLA in healthy donors (dated by TCRdb to the late 2010s). The library was generated by the immunoSEQ multiplex PCR assay. For the multiplex PCR, a mixture combining 60 forward primers for TCR Vbeta segments and 13 reverse primers for TCR Jbeta segments was used. TCRdb obtained this table from immuneACCESS and retained in-frame rearrangements with V and J assigned. These tables miss some clones; where compared with another copy, unresolved V genes account for less than half of the shortfall, and the remainder is unexplained. The sample table records 95,000 to 150,000 clones. Roughly 2% of the sample is in the top ten clones. Sequencing used PBMCs. These receptors came from a man aged 35 to 55 in good health and CMV-seronegative.

This rearrangement joins TRBV27 to TRBJ2-7; the match to TRBD2 covers 9 bases. The CDR3 sequence is 13 residues long. Germline lookup yields CDR1 MNHEY and CDR2 SMNVEV (reference sequence). The J segment lost 7 bases and the V segment lost 6 bases, leaving 7 bases of the junction unmatched. CDR3 bases: TGTGCCAGCAGCTCTAGCGGGAACGGGGAGCAGTACTTC. Protein product: CASSSSGNGEQYF.

This chain links TRBV5-4 with TRBJ1-1; 7 bases are shared with TRBD1. The CDR3 consists of 14 residues. Per the germline V gene, CDR1 is SGHNT and CDR2 is YYREEE (reference sequence). Trimming removed 4 bases from V and 4 bases from J; junction bases left unmatched: 7. CDR3 DNA: TGTGCCAGCAGCCTGACAGGGAGCTCCACTGAAGCTTTCTTT. Protein product: CASSLTGSSTEAFF.

The chain recombines TRBV30 with TRBJ2-3; possible D gene TRBD1, 6 bases. V was cut by 5 bases and J by 7 bases, with 22 bases left in between. The CDR3 length is 15 residues. Germline CDR1 reads GTSNPN; CDR2 reads SVGIG (reference sequence). CDR3: CAWGGEGRGSNTQYF. For the CDR3, the DNA is TGTGCCTGGGGGGGCGAAGGCAGGGGATCAAATACGCAGTATTTT.

This chain uses TRBV7-6 with TRBJ2-1; TRBD1 might be the D (6 bases). V was pared by 0 bases and J by 6 bases, with 15 bases between. Germline-derived CDR1 and CDR2 are SGHVS and FNYEAQ. The CDR3 is 16 amino acids. CDR3 residues: CASSLASGDRSNEQFF. The CDR3 nucleotides are TGTGCCAGCAGCTTAGCTTCCGGAGACAGGAGCAATGAGCAGTTCTTC.

The chain is built from TRBV9 and TRBJ1-3, with 7 bases that match TRBD1. Germline assignment: CDR1 SGDLS and CDR2 YYNGEE. CDR3 length: 15 amino acids. Trimming at V came to 2 bases and at J to 0 bases, leaving 2 bases not matched to a gene. The CDR3 DNA reads as TGTGCCAGCAGCGTCCAGGGGGGCTCTGGAAACACCATATATTTT. The encoded protein is CASSVQGGSGNTIYF.